The 16 T cell receptor beta chains below were found in one sample sequenced in a study of cytomegalovirus exposure and HLA in healthy donors. Researchers ran the PCR with 60 Vbeta and 13 Jbeta primers. Generated by immunoSEQ multiplex PCR, the TCRdb table keeps only in-frame clones and is missing some. The data contain about 60,000 clones, 70% of them singletons. Source material: PBMCs. These receptors were obtained from a woman aged 60-70 years in good health and CMV-seropositive.

The genes are TRBV15 and TRBJ2-5; 11 nucleotides line up with TRBD2. CDR3 length: 16 residues. J lost 5 bases, V lost 1 base, and 6 bases had no gene match. The germline gives CDR1 LNHNV, CDR2 YYDKDF (reference sequence). CDR3 coding DNA: TGTGCCACCAGCAGAGGGGCGGCTAGCGGGGGGGAGACCCAGTACTTC. Its translation: CATSRGAASGGETQYF.

The sample holds a few counts of this clone. At one of its ends the junction is not consistent with the germline gene, which may arise from a read error. This chain connects TRBV7-9 to TRBJ1-1; D remains ambiguous. The CDR3 is 13 amino acids. Germline V gene data show CDR1 as SEHNR and CDR2 as FQNEAQ (reference sequence). The CDR3 loop is CSSSWGGQNEAFF. The CDR3 DNA reads TGTTCCAGCAGTTGGGGAGGTCAGAATGAAGCTTTCTTT.

This chain connects TRBV7-9 to TRBJ1-5; TRBD1 agrees at 8 bases. The CDR3 runs to 17 residues. The V gene's germline CDR1 is SEHNR and CDR2 FQNEAQ (reference sequence). V lost 1 base to trimming and J lost 2 bases; unmatched junction nucleotides: 7. The CDR3 reads CASSLGSGGRGNQPQHF. CDR3 coding DNA: TGTGCCAGCAGCTTAGGCTCAGGGGGCCGGGGCAATCAGCCCCAGCATTTT.

The V and J genes are TRBV7-2 and TRBJ2-1; 16 positions agree with TRBD2. Germline V gene lookup returns CDR1 SGHTA and CDR2 FQGNSA. This CDR3 is 18 amino acids long. V was pared by 2 bases and J by 8 bases, with 9 bases of the junction left unmatched. This chain's CDR3 is CASSLMGLAGGRFDEQFF. As DNA, the CDR3 is TGTGCCAGCAGCTTAATGGGACTAGCGGGGGGGCGATTTGATGAGCAGTTCTTC.

This sequence joins TRBV6-5 and TRBJ1-2, with D perhaps matching TRBD1 (5 bases). This CDR3 has 14 residues. Germline-derived CDR1 and CDR2 are MNHEY and SVGAGI. The V end lost 6 bases, the J end lost 7 bases, and 18 bases lay between the germline ends. The CDR3 spells CASSSSIGEGGYTF. CDR3 coding DNA: TGTGCCAGCAGCTCTAGCATAGGGGAGGGTGGCTACACCTTC.

The chain is built from TRBV4-1 and TRBJ2-4; 11 bases map to TRBD2. V shed 0 bases, J shed 7 bases, and the junction held 17 bases outside the gene matches. Germline CDR1 reads MGHRA; CDR2 reads YSYEKL. The CDR3 runs 20 residues. CDR3 loop: CASSQEGIAGGPGVLNIQYF. CDR3 sequence (DNA): TGCGCCAGCAGCCAAGAGGGGATAGCGGGGGGGCCGGGCGTGCTGAACATTCAGTACTTC.

The genes are TRBV16 and TRBJ2-5, with a tentative D call TRBD1 (5 bases). Germline-derived CDR1 and CDR2 are KGHSY and FQNENV. V lost 0 bases, J lost 7 bases, and 15 bases lay in between. The CDR3 spans 15 residues. The CDR3 DNA is TGTGCCAGCAGCCAATCGCGACAGCGCTATGGGACCCAGTACTTC. Translation: CASSQSRQRYGTQYF.

The V gene is TRBV9, the J gene TRBJ2-3; tentative D call: TRBD1 (6 bases). Per germline, CDR1 SGDLS and CDR2 YYNGEE. Deletions cut 4 bases from V and 2 bases from J, with 14 bases between. The CDR3 totals 15 residues. The CDR3 DNA is TGTGCCAGCAGCAATGAAGGGGGAACCACAGATACGCAGTATTTT. Its protein is CASSNEGGTTDTQYF.

This chain connects TRBV7-9 to TRBJ2-1; 7 positions match TRBD2. This CDR3 has 16 amino acids. Germline values: CDR1 SEHNR, CDR2 FQNEAQ (reference sequence). J gave up 4 bases and V 3 bases, and 9 bases lay outside the gene matches. The CDR3 DNA reads TGTGCCAGCAGCTTTGGTGGCGGGGGTCAATACAATGAGCAGTTCTTC. Protein product: CASSFGGGGQYNEQFF.

J is TRBJ1-1 and V is TRBV7-6, with no clear D. The CDR3 sequence is 14 residues long. Per the germline V gene, CDR1 is SGHVS and CDR2 is FNYEAQ. V dropped 2 bases and J dropped 0 bases, with 7 bases sitting between them. The CDR3 nucleotides are TGTGCCAGCAGCTTACTTCTAATGAACACTGAAGCTTTCTTT. Translating it yields CASSLLLMNTEAFF.

This sequence joins TRBV5-4 and TRBJ1-2; TRBD1 aligns across 8 bases. The CDR3 has 17 amino acids. Germline CDR1 and CDR2: SGHNT and YYREEE (reference sequence). The V gene end was trimmed by 2 bases and the J gene end by 1 base; junction bases not matched to a gene: 10. The CDR3, as DNA: TGTGCCAGCAGCTTAAACCCGGACAGGGCTCTTAACTATGGCTACACCTTC. Protein: CASSLNPDRALNYGYTF.

This chain connects TRBV19 to TRBJ1-1; the D gene is possibly TRBD1 (6 bases). Germline CDR1 is LNHDA and CDR2 is SQIVND (reference sequence). The CDR3 runs to 13 residues. V lost 10 bases and J lost 1, with 13 bases in between. The DNA for the CDR3 is TGTGCCACCTCGCAGGGGAGGAACACTGAAGCTTTCTTT. The encoded protein is CATSQGRNTEAFF.

V gene TRBV5-4 combines with J gene TRBJ1-6; tentative D call: TRBD1 (5 bases). The ends were cut back, 4 bases at V and 6 bases at J, with 11 bases in the middle. CDR3 length: 14 residues. Germline CDR1 is SGHNT and CDR2 is YYREEE (reference sequence). CDR3: CASSLGLINSPLHF. DNA for the CDR3: TGTGCCAGCAGCCTGGGACTGATTAATTCACCCCTCCACTTT.

This chain uses TRBV21-1 with TRBJ2-7; TRBD1 reflects the table's D call only, with no check against the DNA. TRBV21-1 has pseudogene status. CDR3 length: 16 amino acids. CDR3 region: CASSTIPTTGRVEQYF. CDR3 nucleotides: TGTGCCAGCAGCACAATACCGACAACGGGCAGGGTCGAGCAGTACTTC.

Notes on this clone: A read error is the likely source, as a far larger clone sits one nucleotide away. The V and J genes are TRBV5-6 and TRBJ2-7; 8 bases are shared with TRBD1. The V segment lost 3 bases and the J segment 2 bases; nucleotides outside the gene matches: 1. The CDR3 length is 13 residues. CDR1 is SGHDT and CDR2 is YYEEEE in the germline V gene. The CDR3 loop is CASSWGQAYEQYF. DNA for the CDR3: TGTGCCAGCAGCTGGGGACAGGCCTACGAGCAGTACTTC.

CDR3 protein: CASSLEQGSPLHF. The CDR3 DNA reads TGCGCCAGCAGCTTGGAGCAGGGGTCACCCCTCCACTTT. The chain employs TRBV5-1 and TRBJ1-6; D possibly corresponds to TRBD1 (6 bases). Trimming cost V 0 bases and J 10 bases, with 8 bases left between them. Germline V gene data show CDR1 as SGHRS and CDR2 as YFSETQ. The CDR3 covers 13 residues. Variable domain in full (rest from reference TRBV5-1 and TRBJ1-6): KAGVTQTPRYLIKTRGQQVTLSCSPISGHRSVSWYQQTPGQGLQFLFEYFSETQRNKGNFPGRFSGRQFSNSRSEMNVSTLELGDSALYLCASSLEQGSPLHFGNGTRLTVT.